The T cell receptor (beta chain) under discussion was sequenced for a study of T cell changes during pregnancy in multiple sclerosis (dated by TCRdb to about 2019). About the investigation overall: The study examined how the T cell repertoire changed over the course of pregnancy in women with multiple sclerosis.

To note about this clone: It has no known antigen specificity. Qualities for individual bases were not recorded, and no much larger clone is one base off.

The library came from the immunoSEQ multiplex PCR assay. The immuneACCESS repertoire file appears here via TCRdb, limited to in-frame rearrangements. These files lack a portion of the clones; in checked studies, under half of the deficit traces to unresolved V genes, and the cause of the others is not known. For this sample there are more than 90,000 clones; approximately 92% appear just once. The ten largest make up approximately 2% of the sample. Compared with germline, V lacks 11 bases and J lacks 2 bases; bases without a gene match: 9. The CDR3 has 14 amino acids, counting the end cysteine and phenylalanine. Of the read, only the CDR3 DNA is kept; its 42 bases are in frame from base 1. CDR1 and CDR2, looked up from the germline V gene, are SGHTA and FQGNSA.

The chain links TRBV7-2 with TRBJ2-7; a stretch of 10 junction bases matches TRBD1. Sequences were derived from peripheral blood, sampled after pregnancy. This TCR was recovered from a female donor with multiple sclerosis, enrolled in a pregnancy study. The nucleotides are TGTGCCGTCGCTCCGGGACAGGGGACCTACGAGCAGTACTTC. Translation gives CAVAPGQGTYEQYF.